What follows are 15 T cell receptor beta chains derived from one specimen sequenced in a study of cytomegalovirus exposure and HLA in healthy donors. The primer mix had 60 Vbeta and 13 Jbeta primers. Data came from immunoSEQ multiplex PCR; TCRdb stores just in-frame clones and leaves some out. There are tens of thousands of clones in the sample; roughly two thirds occur only once, and 4.9% lies in the top ten. The sequenced sample was PBMCs. Receptors originate from a man in his sixties in good health and CMV-seropositive.

The genes are TRBV18 and TRBJ2-7; the D gene is possibly TRBD2 (7 bases). CDR1 is KGHSH, CDR2 LQKENI, per germline. Between the trimmed V and J ends, which lost 5 bases and 6 bases, there was a span of 14 bases. This CDR3 spans 13 amino acids. CDR3 sequence reads: CASSTGGRFEQYF. In DNA form, the CDR3 reads TGTGCCAGCTCAACCGGGGGGCGGTTCGAGCAGTACTTC.

A note on this clone: The sample contains more than one DNA sequence encoding this CDR3. The chain couples TRBV5-1 to TRBJ2-1; 9 nucleotides line up with TRBD1. There are 17 residues in the CDR3. V trimming: 4 bases; J trimming: 6 bases; junction bases outside the gene matches: 14. Germline assignment: CDR1 SGHRS and CDR2 YFSETQ. The CDR3 sequence: CASSPTPTGQGFNEQFF. The CDR3 nucleotides read TGCGCCAGCAGCCCGACCCCCACGGGACAGGGTTTCAATGAGCAGTTCTTC.

The rearrangement uses TRBV7-8 and TRBJ1-1, with 7 nucleotides matching TRBD1. Germline CDR1 and CDR2: SGHVS and FQNEAQ. The CDR3 has 14 amino acids. After removal of 3 bases from V and 4 bases from J, the junction contained 5 bases not matched to a gene. The CDR3, as DNA: TGTGCCAGCAGCTTTGGATCAGGGGGCACTGAAGCTTTCTTT. It yields the protein CASSFGSGGTEAFF.

J is TRBJ1-4 and V is TRBV30; D ambiguous. The CDR3 has 14 residues. Trimming took 3 bases from V and 7 from J, leaving 15 bases between them. Per germline, CDR1 GTSNPN and CDR2 SVGIG (reference sequence). The chain's CDR3 is CAWRASGSGEKLFF. CDR3 nucleotide sequence: TGTGCCTGGAGGGCCAGCGGGTCGGGTGAAAAACTGTTTTTT.

The chain has TRBV18 and TRBJ2-7, with 7 bases aligning to TRBD2. Trimming took 6 bases from V and 2 from J; bases not matched to a gene: 22. Germline V gene data show CDR1 as KGHSH and CDR2 as LQKENI. This CDR3 has 19 amino acids. CDR3 nucleotides: TGTGCCAGCTCCCCAGAAGCGGGGAGCGACACCTACCGTACCTACGAGCAGTACTTC. Its translation: CASSPEAGSDTYRTYEQYF. Supplemented by reference TRBV18 and TRBJ2-7, the full variable domain reads NAGVMQNPRHLVRRRGQEARLRCSPMKGHSHVYWYRQLPEEGLKFMVYLQKENIIDESGMPKERFSAEFPKEGPSILRIQQVVRGDSAAYFCASSPEAGSDTYRTYEQYFGPGTRLTVT.

This clone was found a few times. This chain connects TRBV10-1 to TRBJ1-3, with unresolved D. Germline V gene lookup returns CDR1 WNHNN and CDR2 SYGVQD (reference sequence). Trimming left V 6 bases short and J 1 base short, with 16 bases between. This CDR3 comprises 16 residues. CDR3 DNA sequence: TGCGCCAGCAGCTCGGGTTCTTCGGAATCTGGAAACACCATATATTTT. This translates into CASSSGSSESGNTIYF.

The CDR3 bases are TGTGCCAGCAGCTCCCCGGGACTAGCGGGAGCGTACGAGCAGTACTTC. Translating it yields CASSSPGLAGAYEQYF. The chain uses TRBV7-2 and TRBJ2-7; 14 bases match TRBD2. The CDR3 is 16 residues long. V dropped 4 bases and J dropped 4; count of bases not matched to a gene: 6. Germline V CDR1 and CDR2: SGHTA, FQGNSA.

The V gene is TRBV7-9, the J gene TRBJ2-7; 7 bases line up with TRBD1. CDR1 and CDR2 (germline): SEHNR, FQNEAQ (reference sequence). V shed 4 bases and J 4 bases; nucleotides not matched to a gene: 7. The CDR3 covers 14 residues. The CDR3 DNA sequence: TGTGCCAGCAGCTCCCCCGGGACAGAGTACGAGCAGTACTTC. Amino acid sequence: CASSSPGTEYEQYF.

V gene TRBV4-1 combines with J gene TRBJ2-1; D is ambiguous. This CDR3 comprises 15 residues. V was trimmed by 1 base and J by 6 bases, leaving 13 bases between them. Germline assignment: CDR1 MGHRA and CDR2 YSYEKL. The CDR3 region has the DNA TGCGCCAGCAGCCAAGTTGGTGCGAGGCGCAATGAGCAGTTCTTC. It encodes CASSQVGARRNEQFF.

The chain has TRBV11-2 and TRBJ1-4; no reliable D call. The CDR3 extends over 15 amino acids. V lost 4 bases to trimming and J lost 3 bases, with 12 bases between them. Germline V CDR1 and CDR2: SGHAT, FQNNGV. The CDR3 here is CASSSQVLANEKLFF. DNA of the CDR3: TGTGCCAGCAGCTCCCAAGTACTAGCTAATGAAAAACTGTTTTTT.

This chain connects TRBV7-7 to TRBJ1-2; the D gene is possibly TRBD1 (5 bases). Deletions cut 8 bases from V and 4 bases from J, with 17 bases between. This CDR3 is built from 14 residues. The V gene's germline CDR1 is SSHAT and CDR2 FNYEAQ (reference sequence). This chain's CDR3 is CASGLGGLGYGYTF. The CDR3 DNA reads as TGTGCCAGCGGGTTGGGGGGTTTAGGCTATGGCTACACCTTC.

This clone has a handful of counts. The rearrangement joins TRBV29-1 to TRBJ2-1; 8 bases fit TRBD2. Germline V gene sequence: CDR1 SQVTM, CDR2 ANQGSEA. The CDR3 extends over 15 amino acids. Germline trimming cut 5 bases from V and 4 bases from J; bases unmatched to any gene: 10. For the CDR3, the DNA is TGCAGCGTTTCAACCCGGGGGGGGGAATACAATGAGCAGTTCTTC. Encoded protein: CSVSTRGGEYNEQFF.

This clone was seen once. The V and J genes are TRBV7-2 and TRBJ2-1; TRBD2 matches 8 bases. CDR3 size: 16 residues. Germline V CDR1 and CDR2: SGHTA, FQGNSA. After removal of 7 bases from V and 2 bases from J, the junction contained 10 bases not matched to a gene. The CDR3 loop is CASTPLVGLAYNEQFF. CDR3 nucleotide sequence: TGTGCCAGCACCCCGCTTGTGGGACTAGCCTACAATGAGCAGTTCTTC. The full variable domain, completed using reference TRBV7-2 and TRBJ2-1, is GAGVSQSPSNKVTEKGKDVELRCDPISGHTALYWYRQSLGQGLEFLIYFQGNSAPDKSGLPSDRFSAERTGGSVSTLTIQRTQQEDSAVYLCASTPLVGLAYNEQFFGPGTRLTVL.

The V and J genes are TRBV12-5 and TRBJ1-2, with D possibly TRBD1 on 6 matching bases. CDR1 is LGHNT, CDR2 FRNRAP, per germline. V shed 1 base and J shed 8 bases, with 14 bases lying between them. This CDR3 has 14 amino acids. For the CDR3, the DNA is TGTGCTAGTGGTTTGGCCCGGGACACGGGCGGCTACACCTTC. Protein sequence: CASGLARDTGGYTF.

This clone came up a few times. V gene TRBV6-1 combines with J gene TRBJ2-7, with a possible D match to TRBD1 (6 bases). Trimming stripped 5 bases from V and 2 bases from J, with 13 bases between. Per the germline V gene, CDR1 is MNHNS and CDR2 is SASEGT. This CDR3 is built from 14 residues. The CDR3 sequence is CASSTSTGTYEQYF. CDR3 bases: TGTGCCAGCAGTACGTCCACAGGGACCTACGAGCAGTACTTC.